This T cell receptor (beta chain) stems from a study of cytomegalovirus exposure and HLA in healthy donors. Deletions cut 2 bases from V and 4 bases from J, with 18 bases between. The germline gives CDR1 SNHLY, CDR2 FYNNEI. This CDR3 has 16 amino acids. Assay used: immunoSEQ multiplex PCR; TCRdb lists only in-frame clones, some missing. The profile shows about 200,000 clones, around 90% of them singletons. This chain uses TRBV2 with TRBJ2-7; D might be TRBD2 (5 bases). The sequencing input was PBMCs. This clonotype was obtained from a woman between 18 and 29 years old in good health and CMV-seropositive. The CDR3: CASSEIAGLIAYEQYF. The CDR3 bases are TGTGCCAGCAGTGAAATCGCGGGTCTCATTGCTTACGAGCAGTACTTC. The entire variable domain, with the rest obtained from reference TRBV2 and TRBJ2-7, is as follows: EPEVTQTPSHQVTQMGQEVILRCVPISNHLYFYWYRQILGQKVEFLVSFYNNEISEKSEIFDDQFSVERPDGSNFTLKIRSTKLEDSAMYFCASSEIAGLIAYEQYFGPGTRLTVT.